Below are 32 T cell receptor beta chains sequenced from a single sample in a study of identical twins. In TCRdb, the 5' RACE reads were re-called with MiXCR into one record per CDR3 protein. The sample consists of hundreds of thousands of distinct CDR3 sequences, around a sixth of them appearing once. This same sample was also taken into another study, of T cells expressing NK-cell markers.

Sequenced input: PBMCs. These receptor sequences come from a woman between 18 and 30 years old in good health.

This chain uses TRBV20-1 with TRBJ2-7; TRBD2 aligns across 7 bases. The length of the CDR3 is 15 residues. J gave up 6 bases and V 5 bases, and 16 bases lay outside the gene matches. The V gene's germline CDR1 is DFQATT and CDR2 SNEGSKA (reference sequence). The chain's CDR3 is CSAPDLAAPPSEQYF. The CDR3 DNA sequence: TGCAGTGCTCCGGATCTAGCGGCTCCACCCTCCGAGCAGTACTTC.

The genes are TRBV5-1 and TRBJ2-1, with TRBD2 matching over 8 bases. Germline V gene sequence: CDR1 SGHRS, CDR2 YFSETQ. This CDR3 is 16 amino acids long. After removal of 5 bases from V and 0 bases from J, the junction contained 7 bases not matched to a gene. Here the CDR3 DNA reads TGCGCCAGCAGACTTGATGGGACTAGCTCCTACAATGAGCAGTTCTTC. It is translated as CASRLDGTSSYNEQFF.

The rearrangement links TRBV10-2 to TRBJ2-3, with 9 bases identical to TRBD2. The CDR3 consists of 13 residues. Germline V gene sequence: CDR1 WSHSY, CDR2 SAAADI. Losses at the gene ends were 6 bases for V and 7 bases for J; bases not matched to a gene: 5. In nucleotides, the CDR3 is TGCGCCAGCAGAATAGCGGGAGTTCATACGCAGTATTTT. Its translation: CASRIAGVHTQYF.

This clonotype was counted a few times. The V call is TRBV7-2, the J call TRBJ2-5; TRBD1 matches 9 bases. The CDR3 is 17 residues long. CDR1 and CDR2 from the germline V gene are SGHTA and FQGNSA. V lost 5 bases to trimming and J lost 2 bases; unmatched junction nucleotides: 12. The CDR3 here is CASSLRGTGPQQETQYF. The CDR3 DNA reads TGTGCCAGCAGCCTAAGAGGGACAGGGCCGCAACAAGAGACCCAGTACTTC.

Only a few counts were recorded for this clonotype. This sequence joins TRBV12-3 or TRBV12-4 and TRBJ2-7, with D possibly TRBD1 on 5 matching bases. Trimming stripped 3 bases from V and 5 bases from J, with 11 bases between. This CDR3 spans 13 amino acids. The CDR3: CASSLQGIDEQYF. As DNA, the CDR3 is TGTGCCAGCAGTTTGCAGGGAATTGACGAGCAGTACTTC.

This clonotype has a handful of counts. Here the CDR3 DNA reads TGCAGTGCTAGAGGCCCACTAGCGGGGGGGCCCACAGATACGCAGTATTTT. It is translated as CSARGPLAGGPTDTQYF. The V call is TRBV20-1, the J call TRBJ2-3, with TRBD2 matching 13 bases. The V and J ends lost 1 base and 2 bases, in that order; junction bases with no gene match: 6. The V gene's germline CDR1 is DFQATT and CDR2 SNEGSKA (reference sequence). CDR3 length equals 17 residues.

This clonotype was seen a few times. The chain links TRBV7-3 to TRBJ2-5, with 9 nucleotides matching TRBD1. The germline gives CDR1 SGHTA, CDR2 FQGTGA. V lost 1 base and J lost 3; bases outside the gene matches: 9. The CDR3 runs to 17 residues. The CDR3 region has the DNA TGTGCCAGCAGCTTAAGTGGCGGGACAGGGATAGAAGAGACCCAGTACTTC. It codes for CASSLSGGTGIEETQYF.

This sequence joins TRBV21-1 and TRBJ2-1; TRBD1 was called by the table and not checked on the DNA. TRBV21-1 is termed a pseudogene. CDR3 length: 15 amino acids. CDR3 nucleotide sequence: TGTGCCAGCAGCAGCTCCGTGAGGCTCCCCGATGAGCAGTTCTTC. It translates to CASSSSVRLPDEQFF.

On this clonotype itself: The junction departs from the called germline gene at one end, perhaps through a read error. The chain combines TRBV29-1 with TRBJ2-3; D is uncertain. The CDR3 contains 14 residues. Germline CDR1 is SQVTM and CDR2 is ANQGSEA. The CDR3 DNA reads as TGCAGCGTAGAAGGACCCTTTCGCACAGATACGCAGTATTTT. Its protein is CSVEGPFRTDTQYF.

The count of this clonotype is one. The rearrangement uses TRBV3-1 and TRBJ2-6; D gene uncertain. Germline CDR1 reads LGHDT; CDR2 reads YNNKEL (reference sequence). The germline V and J ends were trimmed by 1 base and 0 bases, with 7 bases remaining between them. The CDR3 covers 16 residues. The chain's CDR3 is CASSQVASSGANVLTF. Here the CDR3 DNA reads TGTGCCAGCAGCCAAGTCGCTAGCTCTGGGGCCAACGTCCTGACTTTC.

This clonotype was recorded a few times. The rearrangement links TRBV5-1 to TRBJ2-1; maybe TRBD1 (5 bases). The CDR3 runs to 15 residues. V was trimmed by 4 bases and J by 2 bases, leaving 13 bases between them. Germline lookup yields CDR1 SGHRS and CDR2 YFSETQ. Here the CDR3 reads CASSPGSAAYNEQFF. CDR3 in DNA: TGCGCCAGCAGCCCAGGGTCGGCGGCCTACAATGAGCAGTTCTTC.

The chain uses TRBV7-9 and TRBJ2-2; the D gene is possibly TRBD2 (7 bases). The germline V and J ends were trimmed by 5 bases and 2 bases, with 18 bases remaining between them. Per germline, CDR1 SEHNR and CDR2 FQNEAQ (reference sequence). The CDR3 has 17 amino acids. CDR3 in DNA: TGTGCCAGCAGCCCAGCTACAGGGAGGGTAAACACCGGGGAGCTGTTTTTT. Protein product: CASSPATGRVNTGELFF.

CDR3 in DNA: TGTGCCAGCAGCTCCCCGGGACAGGGGATGTGGGGTGAGCAGTTCTTC. Translating gives CASSSPGQGMWGEQFF. V gene TRBV9 combines with J gene TRBJ2-1; 10 nucleotides line up with TRBD1. V gave up 4 bases and J gave up 9 bases; unmatched junction bases: 13. Germline loops: CDR1 SGDLS, CDR2 YYNGEE. The CDR3 has 16 residues. The whole variable domain, filled in from reference TRBV9 and TRBJ2-1, reads DSGVTQTPKHLITATGQRVTLRCSPRSGDLSVYWYQQSLDQGLQFLIQYYNGEERAKGNILERFSAQQFPDLHSELNLSSLELGDSALYFCASSSPGQGMWGEQFFGPGTRLTVL.

The chain combines TRBV20-1 with TRBJ2-1; D not certain. The CDR3 contains 13 residues. Germline V gene sequence: CDR1 DFQATT, CDR2 SNEGSKA (reference sequence). V lost 1 base to trimming and J lost 10 bases, with 14 bases between them. Here the CDR3 reads CSARVSAPPEQFF. CDR3 DNA: TGCAGTGCTAGAGTCTCGGCCCCTCCGGAGCAGTTCTTC.

In its sample, this clonotype was seen many times. The V and J genes are TRBV28 and TRBJ2-2; TRBD2 is a possible D gene (5 bases). V lost 6 bases to trimming and J lost 1 base, with 15 bases between them. This CDR3 comprises 16 residues. CDR1 and CDR2 from the germline V gene are MDHEN and SYDVKM. As DNA, the CDR3 is TGTGCCAGCAGCCCGCTAGCCAATCTGAACACCGGGGAGCTGTTTTTT. Its protein product is CASSPLANLNTGELFF.

The chain couples TRBV5-1 to TRBJ2-5, with TRBD1 matching over 7 bases. Germline values: CDR1 SGHRS, CDR2 YFSETQ. This CDR3 region has 16 residues. V was clipped by 4 bases and J by 2 bases; unmatched bases: 11. CDR3 DNA sequence: TGCGCCAGCAGCCCGCTACAACCGGGACAGCAAGAGACCCAGTACTTC. Translating gives CASSPLQPGQQETQYF.

In this sample, this clonotype turned up a few times. This sequence joins TRBV7-8 and TRBJ2-7; no clear D gene. Germline CDR1 is SGHVS and CDR2 is FQNEAQ. The CDR3 is 14 amino acids. V lost 1 base and J lost 2, with 9 bases in between. The CDR3 DNA reads as TGTGCCAGCAGCTTAGAATCTGGTCCCTACGAGCAGTACTTC. It specifies CASSLESGPYEQYF.

The V gene is TRBV5-6, the J gene TRBJ2-7; D is possibly TRBD1 or TRBD2 (5 bases each). The CDR3 contains 13 residues. Trimming took 5 bases from V and 2 from J, leaving 11 bases between them. Germline CDR1 SGHDT, CDR2 YYEEEE. The CDR3 spells CASRYGAAYEQYF. The CDR3 DNA follows: TGTGCCAGCAGGTACGGGGCTGCCTACGAGCAGTACTTC.

The V and J genes are TRBV4-2 and TRBJ2-7; D not resolved. Germline-derived CDR1 and CDR2 are LGHNA and YNFKEQ. Between the trimmed V and J ends, which lost 1 base and 0 bases, there was a span of 4 bases. There are 13 residues in the CDR3. CDR3 DNA: TGTGCCAGCAGCCAAGTAAACTCCTACGAGCAGTACTTC. Translated, it gives CASSQVNSYEQYF.

The chain has TRBV18 and TRBJ2-7; TRBD1 or TRBD2 may be the D gene (5 bases each). Per the germline V gene, CDR1 is KGHSH and CDR2 is LQKENI. The V gene lost 11 bases and the J gene lost 4 bases, with 15 bases spanning the gap. CDR3 length: 12 amino acids. The CDR3 loop reads CASRDGLYEQYF. The CDR3 DNA sequence: TGTGCCTCCCGGGACGGATTATACGAGCAGTACTTC. The whole variable domain, filled in from reference TRBV18 and TRBJ2-7, reads NAGVMQNPRHLVRRRGQEARLRCSPMKGHSHVYWYRQLPEEGLKFMVYLQKENIIDESGMPKERFSAEFPKEGPSILRIQQVVRGDSAAYFCASRDGLYEQYFGPGTRLTVT.

This chain connects TRBV10-3 to TRBJ2-2; 8 bases align to TRBD2. The germline V gene encodes CDR1 ENHRY and CDR2 SYGVKD. There are 14 residues in the CDR3. V was pared by 5 bases and J by 4 bases, with 3 bases of the junction left unmatched. The CDR3 bases are TGTGCCATCAGTCCGGCGGGGGGCACCGGGGAGCTGTTTTTT. Protein: CAISPAGGTGELFF.

The J gene is TRBJ1-2, the V gene TRBV6-1; 9 bases fit TRBD1. The V gene's germline CDR1 is MNHNS and CDR2 SASEGT. The trim removed 7 bases at V and 2 bases at J, leaving 5 bases unmatched. This CDR3 has 14 residues. DNA for the CDR3: TGTGCCAGCACCCGGGACAGGGTGAACTATGGCTACACCTTC. Its protein is CASTRDRVNYGYTF.

V gene TRBV5-1 combines with J gene TRBJ2-7; D ambiguous. Germline V gives CDR1 SGHRS, CDR2 YFSETQ. CDR3 length: 14 amino acids. The V gene lost 3 bases and the J gene lost 2 bases, with 12 bases spanning the gap. The CDR3 region is CASSSTVRAYEQYF. Written as DNA, the CDR3 is TGCGCCAGCAGCTCGACTGTTAGAGCCTACGAGCAGTACTTC. Full variable domain (remainder filled in from reference TRBV5-1 and TRBJ2-7): KAGVTQTPRYLIKTRGQQVTLSCSPISGHRSVSWYQQTPGQGLQFLFEYFSETQRNKGNFPGRFSGRQFSNSRSEMNVSTLELGDSALYLCASSSTVRAYEQYFGPGTRLTVT.

The CDR3 loop reads CSAPPSGKSYEQYF. The CDR3, as DNA: TGCAGTGCCCCCCCCAGCGGGAAGAGCTACGAGCAGTACTTC. The chain recombines TRBV20-1 with TRBJ2-7; TRBD2 agrees at 7 bases. V lost 6 bases, J lost 3 bases, and 11 bases stayed unmatched. The CDR3 is 14 residues long. Germline V gene sequence: CDR1 DFQATT, CDR2 SNEGSKA (reference sequence).

This clonotype came up a few times. This chain links TRBV12-3 or TRBV12-4 with TRBJ2-1; unclear D gene. There are 13 residues in the CDR3. The germline V and J ends were trimmed by 4 bases and 7 bases, with 11 bases remaining between them. As DNA, the CDR3 is TGTGCCAGCAGTTCTAGGGCCTTTAATGAGCAGTTCTTC. Encoded protein: CASSSRAFNEQFF.

This clonotype occurred many times. Germline and junction disagree at one end, which may indicate a read error. CDR3 DNA: TGTGCCAGCAGCTTGGGACAGGGGAGCACCGGGGAGCTGTTTTTT. It translates to CASSLGQGSTGELFF. The rearrangement links TRBV5-1 to TRBJ2-2; 10 positions match TRBD1. Germline V lookup: CDR1 SGHRS, CDR2 YFSETQ. The CDR3 sequence is 15 residues long.

This chain uses TRBV6-7 with TRBJ1-5, with D perhaps TRBD1 (5 bases). TRBV6-7 is sorted into the ORF group, with uncertain function. The CDR3 totals 17 residues. Trimming removed 4 bases from V and 0 bases from J, with 16 bases in between. In DNA form, the CDR3 reads TGTGCCAGCAGTTCTCCGGAGACAGAGTATAGCAATCAGCCCCAGCATTTT. It encodes CASSSPETEYSNQPQHF.

The genes are TRBV28 and TRBJ2-3; unclear D gene. Trimming left V 3 bases short and J 0 bases short, with 7 bases between. The CDR3 is 14 residues long. Germline V gene sequence: CDR1 MDHEN, CDR2 SYDVKM. In DNA form, the CDR3 reads TGTGCCAGCAGTTTCACCGCTAGCACAGATACGCAGTATTTT. Protein product: CASSFTASTDTQYF.

The chain carries TRBV2 and TRBJ2-3, with D unclear. Trimming removed 10 bases at V and 3 bases at J, with 8 bases between. Germline loops: CDR1 SNHLY, CDR2 FYNNEI. CDR3 size: 11 residues. CDR3: CATSLTDTQYF. CDR3 coding DNA: TGTGCCACTTCACTAACAGATACGCAGTATTTT.

This clonotype was observed a few times. The chain is built from TRBV29-1 and TRBJ2-5; weak D call: TRBD1 (6 bases). CDR1 and CDR2 from the germline V gene are SQVTM and ANQGSEA. This CDR3 is built from 15 residues. Trimming removed 6 bases from V and 4 bases from J, with 21 bases in between. The CDR3 bases are TGCAGCGTCCTGCCAGGGGTCGGTTGGTTAGAGACCCAGTACTTC. This translates into CSVLPGVGWLETQYF.

The V call is TRBV20-1, the J call TRBJ2-3; 9 bases map to TRBD2. The CDR3 spans 17 residues. Losses at the gene ends were 3 bases for V and 4 bases for J; bases not matched to a gene: 14. Germline V gene lookup returns CDR1 DFQATT and CDR2 SNEGSKA (reference sequence). This CDR3 reads CSARTYSGTSNSDTQYF. The CDR3 region has the DNA TGCAGTGCTAGGACTTACTCCGGGACTAGCAATTCAGATACGCAGTATTTT.

This clonotype was detected a few times. The gene calls are TRBV6-5 and TRBJ1-2; 11 bases fit TRBD1. Trimming at V came to 0 bases and at J to 5 bases, leaving 5 bases not matched to a gene. Germline lookup yields CDR1 MNHEY and CDR2 SVGAGI. The CDR3 spans 16 residues. The CDR3 DNA sequence: TGTGCCAGCAGTTACTCGGGGGACAGGGGGTGGTATGGCTACACCTTC. This encodes CASSYSGDRGWYGYTF.